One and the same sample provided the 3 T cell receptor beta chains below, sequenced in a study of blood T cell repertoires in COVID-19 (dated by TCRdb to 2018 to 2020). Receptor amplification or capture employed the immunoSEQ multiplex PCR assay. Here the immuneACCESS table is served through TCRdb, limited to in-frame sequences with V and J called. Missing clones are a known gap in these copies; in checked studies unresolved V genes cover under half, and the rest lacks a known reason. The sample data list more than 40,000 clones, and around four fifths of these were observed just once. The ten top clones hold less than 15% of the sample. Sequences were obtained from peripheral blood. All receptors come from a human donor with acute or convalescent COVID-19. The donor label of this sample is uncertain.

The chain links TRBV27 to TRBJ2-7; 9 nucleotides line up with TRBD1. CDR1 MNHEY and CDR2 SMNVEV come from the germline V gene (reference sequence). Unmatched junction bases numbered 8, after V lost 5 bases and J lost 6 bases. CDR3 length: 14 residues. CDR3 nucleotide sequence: TGTGCCAGCAGTCTCCGGGACAGGGCGACCGAGCAGTACTTC. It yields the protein CASSLRDRATEQYF.

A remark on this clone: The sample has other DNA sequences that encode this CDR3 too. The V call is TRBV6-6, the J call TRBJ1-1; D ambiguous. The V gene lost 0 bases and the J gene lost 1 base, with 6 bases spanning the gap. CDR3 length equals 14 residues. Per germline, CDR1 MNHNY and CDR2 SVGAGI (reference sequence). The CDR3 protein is CASSYSEGNTEAFF. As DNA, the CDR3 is TGTGCCAGCAGTTACTCGGAGGGGAACACTGAAGCTTTCTTT.

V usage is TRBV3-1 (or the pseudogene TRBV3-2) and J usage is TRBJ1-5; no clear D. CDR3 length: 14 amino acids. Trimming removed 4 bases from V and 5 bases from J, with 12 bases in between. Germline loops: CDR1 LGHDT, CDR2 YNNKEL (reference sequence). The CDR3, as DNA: TGTGCCAGCAGCCCTGAAAGAGTCGATCAGCCCCAGCATTTT. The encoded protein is CASSPERVDQPQHF.